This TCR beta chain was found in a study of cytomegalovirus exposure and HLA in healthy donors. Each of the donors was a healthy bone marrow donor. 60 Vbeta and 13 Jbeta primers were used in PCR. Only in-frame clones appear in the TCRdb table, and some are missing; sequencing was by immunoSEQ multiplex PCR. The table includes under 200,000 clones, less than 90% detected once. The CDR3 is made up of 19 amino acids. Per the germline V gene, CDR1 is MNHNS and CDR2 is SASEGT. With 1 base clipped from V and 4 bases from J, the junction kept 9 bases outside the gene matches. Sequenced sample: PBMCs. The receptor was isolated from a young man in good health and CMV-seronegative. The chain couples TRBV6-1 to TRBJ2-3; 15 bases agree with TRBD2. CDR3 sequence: CASSEVRGLAGGGSDTQYF. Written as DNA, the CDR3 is TGTGCCAGCAGTGAAGTCAGGGGACTAGCGGGAGGAGGGTCAGATACGCAGTATTTT.